One and the same sample provided the 30 T cell receptor beta chains below, sequenced in a study of Graves' ophthalmopathy and Graves' hyperthyroidism. TCR beta CDR3 regions were amplified from RNA transcripts. First-round RT-PCR relied on HTBI primers, and a second-round multiplex PCR came next. In TCRdb, the multiplex PCR reads were re-called with MiXCR into one record per CDR3 protein. The table records 1 million to 1.3 million distinct CDR3 sequences, 35% to 40% of them present only once. Input material: peripheral blood or thyroid tissue (not recorded which). These receptors were collected from an adult man with Graves' hyperthyroidism.

This chain uses TRBV10-2 with TRBJ1-5; tentative D call: TRBD1 (6 bases). With 8 bases removed from V and 5 bases from J, the gap between germline ends came to 13 bases. This CDR3 has 13 residues. In germline, CDR1 is WSHSY, CDR2 SAAADI. The CDR3 DNA is TGCGCCAGCTGGAGGGGGGGTGATCAGCCCCAGCATTTT. Amino acid sequence: CASWRGGDQPQHF.

This clonotype was found many times. A read error may produce the germline difference seen at one junction end. The rearrangement joins TRBV10-2 to TRBJ1-5; 7 nucleotides match TRBD1. The germline gives CDR1 WSHSY, CDR2 SAAADI. This CDR3 has 14 residues. The CDR3 DNA sequence: TGTGCCAGCAGTGAACAGGGGTGGGATCAGCCCCAGCATTTT. As protein: CASSEQGWDQPQHF.

The CDR3 sequence: CASSQGGQGLLNTEAFF. The CDR3, as DNA: TGTGCCAGCAGCCAAGGGGGACAGGGACTCCTGAACACTGAAGCTTTCTTT. V usage is TRBV13 and J usage is TRBJ1-1; TRBD1 matches 9 bases. V lost 5 bases to trimming and J lost 0 bases; unmatched junction nucleotides: 10. The CDR3 loop spans 17 amino acids. Germline values: CDR1 PRHDT, CDR2 FYEKMQ (reference sequence).

This clonotype was observed many times. The V call is TRBV7-2, the J call TRBJ1-2; no definite D call. Looked up from germline, CDR1 is SGHTA and CDR2 is FQGNSA. The CDR3 covers 15 residues. V was clipped by 5 bases and J by 6 bases, with 19 bases between them. CDR3 coding DNA: TGTGCCAGCAGCCGGGGAGCGTCGCCCTCGGATGGCTACACCTTC. The encoded protein is CASSRGASPSDGYTF.

V usage is TRBV28 and J usage is TRBJ1-6, with 7 bases aligning to TRBD1. This CDR3 has 15 residues. The germline CDR1 and CDR2 sequences are MDHEN and SYDVKM. The V segment lost 7 bases and the J segment 6 bases; nucleotides outside the gene matches: 9. CDR3 DNA: TGTGCCAGCACGGGACAGTCCCCTATTAATTCACCCCTCCACTTT. The encoded protein is CASTGQSPINSPLHF.

This chain links TRBV12-3 or TRBV12-4 with TRBJ2-7; TRBD1 is a possible D gene (6 bases). CDR3 length: 15 amino acids. V lost 6 bases, J lost 0 bases, and 15 bases lay in between. The CDR3 coding sequence is TGTGCCAGCAGATACGACAGGTTCAGCTCCTACGAGCAGTACTTC. Protein product: CASRYDRFSSYEQYF.

This clonotype was counted many times. The chain couples TRBV7-9 to TRBJ2-5; D is undetermined. V lost 5 bases to trimming and J lost 5 bases, with 9 bases between them. This CDR3 comprises 12 residues. Germline assignment: CDR1 SEHNR and CDR2 FQNEAQ (reference sequence). In DNA, the CDR3 is TGTGCCAGCAGCCCATATGGCGAGACCCAGTACTTC. Residues: CASSPYGETQYF.

The table lists this clonotype with many counts. This sequence joins TRBV7-9 and TRBJ2-7, with D maybe TRBD1 (6 bases). The CDR3 is 13 residues long. Germline-derived CDR1 and CDR2 are SEHNR and FQNEAQ (reference sequence). The V gene lost 5 bases and the J gene lost 2 bases, with 10 bases spanning the gap. Written as DNA, the CDR3 is TGTGCCAGCAGCAGGGACACCGCCTACGAGCAGTACTTC. This sequence encodes CASSRDTAYEQYF. The variable domain in full, with the rest retrieved from reference TRBV7-9 and TRBJ2-7, is DTGVSQNPRHKITKRGQNVTFRCDPISEHNRLYWYRQTLGQGPEFLTYFQNEAQLEKSRLLSDRFSAERPKGSFSTLEIQRTEQGDSAMYLCASSRDTAYEQYFGPGTRLTVT.

This sequence joins TRBV13 and TRBJ2-2, with D maybe TRBD1 (7 bases). The CDR3 has 17 residues. Trimming took 0 bases from V and 3 from J, leaving 14 bases between them. CDR1 and CDR2 from the germline V gene are PRHDT and FYEKMQ (reference sequence). The DNA for the CDR3 is TGTGCCAGCAGCTTAGGAACCGACAGGGAGGACACCGGGGAGCTGTTTTTT. Protein product: CASSLGTDREDTGELFF.

About this clonotype: Sequence at one end of the junction differs from germline and may be a read error. The V call is TRBV12-3 or TRBV12-4, the J call TRBJ2-5; 7 nucleotides agree with TRBD2. This CDR3 comprises 14 residues. The CDR3 DNA sequence: TGTGCCATCAGTGACTCCAGCGGGGAAGAGACCCAGTACTTC. Its protein is CAISDSSGEETQYF.

This clonotype was seen ten or more times. V is TRBV2 and J is TRBJ1-1; 9 bases line up with TRBD1. V lost 8 bases, J lost 6 bases, and 13 bases stayed unmatched. The length of the CDR3 is 15 residues. The V gene's germline CDR1 is SNHLY and CDR2 FYNNEI. The CDR3 region has the DNA TGTGCCAGCCGGTTGGGTGGACAGGGGTCGTCTGAAGCTTTCTTT. Its protein is CASRLGGQGSSEAFF.

The rearrangement links TRBV29-1 to TRBJ1-1, with D uncertain. Germline V lookup: CDR1 SQVTM, CDR2 ANQGSEA. V was trimmed by 5 bases and J by 8 bases, leaving 12 bases between them. CDR3 length equals 11 residues. The CDR3 region is CSVWAGTEAFF. The DNA for the CDR3 is TGCAGCGTTTGGGCGGGAACAGAAGCTTTCTTT.

In this sample, this clonotype turned up a few times. V gene TRBV9 combines with J gene TRBJ2-2; 8 positions agree with TRBD2. Looked up from germline, CDR1 is SGDLS and CDR2 is YYNGEE. There are 15 residues in the CDR3. Germline trimming cut 3 bases from V and 3 bases from J; bases unmatched to any gene: 4. The CDR3 region is CASSASGRDTGELFF. CDR3 coding DNA: TGTGCCAGCAGCGCCAGCGGGAGAGACACCGGGGAGCTGTTTTTT.

This clonotype was counted only a few times. The CDR3 region is CASSQDPGRSYEQYF. CDR3 DNA: TGCGCCAGCAGCCAAGACCCAGGGCGGTCCTACGAGCAGTACTTC. The chain uses TRBV4-3 and TRBJ2-7; possible D gene TRBD1, 5 bases. This CDR3 has 15 residues. From germline, CDR1 is LGHNA and CDR2 YSLEER. Trimming removed 0 bases at V and 1 base at J, with 10 bases between.

A note on this clonotype: The conserved phenylalanine or tryptophan normally closing the CDR3 is absent here, so this likely arose from a read error. The DNA is left out, because the CDR3 cannot be placed on it with certainty; the CDR3 is given as TCRdb lists it. The chain is built from TRBV7-2 and TRBJ1-6; the D segment call TRBD1 is taken from the table without a DNA check. The germline CDR1 and CDR2 sequences are SGHTA and FQGNSA. The CDR3 region is 15 residues in length, termini included. This CDR3 reads CASSPGPSYNSPLQS.

The V gene is TRBV29-1, the J gene TRBJ1-1; no clear D gene. V dropped 7 bases and J dropped 6 bases, with 15 bases sitting between them. The CDR3 sequence is 12 residues long. The V gene's germline CDR1 is SQVTM and CDR2 ANQGSEA. DNA for the CDR3: TGCAGCGGGACGGGTATAGGGCCTGAAGCTTTCTTT. It yields the protein CSGTGIGPEAFF.

The rearrangement links TRBV28 to TRBJ1-2, with D maybe TRBD1 (5 bases). V lost 6 bases and J lost 3, with 5 bases in between. The CDR3 length is 11 residues. Germline CDR1 MDHEN, CDR2 SYDVKM. CDR3 sequence: CASRQDYGYTF. The CDR3 DNA is TGTGCCAGCAGACAGGACTATGGCTACACCTTC.

The chain uses TRBV6-5 and TRBJ1-2; the D gene is possibly TRBD1 (6 bases). The germline CDR1 and CDR2 sequences are MNHEY and SVGAGI. The CDR3 spans 16 residues. The V gene lost 4 bases and the J gene lost 4 bases, with 19 bases spanning the gap. CDR3 amino acids: CASSFATPDRSYGYTF. In DNA, the CDR3 is TGTGCCAGCAGTTTCGCCACTCCAGACAGGAGCTATGGCTACACCTTC.

This clonotype has only one observation. The CDR3 nucleotides read TGTGCCATCAGTAAGACAGGGTATTCACCCCTCCACTTT. Its translation: CAISKTGYSPLHF. The rearrangement links TRBV10-3 to TRBJ1-6, with TRBD1 identical over 7 bases. The CDR3 covers 13 residues. J gave up 8 bases and V 5 bases, and 3 bases lay outside the gene matches. Germline assignment: CDR1 ENHRY and CDR2 SYGVKD.

The CDR3 is CASSLVSGPGNQPQHF. The DNA of the CDR3 is TGTGCCAGCAGCTTAGTGTCAGGGCCCGGCAATCAGCCCCAGCATTTT. The chain employs TRBV7-2 and TRBJ1-5; tentatively, D is TRBD1 (5 bases). The CDR3 sequence is 16 residues long. Trimming removed 1 base from V and 2 bases from J, with 12 bases in between. Germline values: CDR1 SGHTA, CDR2 FQGNSA.

This clonotype was recorded at least ten times. This chain uses TRBV20-1 with TRBJ1-1; D perhaps matches TRBD1 (6 bases). Trimming left V 0 bases short and J 0 bases short, with 11 bases between. Germline CDR1 reads DFQATT; CDR2 reads SNEGSKA (reference sequence). This CDR3 is built from 15 residues. The CDR3: CSAREGHRMNTEAFF. The CDR3 region has the DNA TGCAGTGCTAGAGAGGGACACAGAATGAACACTGAAGCTTTCTTT.

This clonotype was seen at least ten times. The chain combines TRBV6-6 with TRBJ2-7, with D unclear. Trimming shortened V by 0 bases and J by 2 bases, and 5 bases separated the two germline ends. CDR3 length: 13 residues. The germline V gene encodes CDR1 MNHNY and CDR2 SVGAGI (reference sequence). CDR3 residues: CASSYSSPYEQYF. The CDR3 DNA is TGTGCCAGCAGTTACTCGAGCCCCTACGAGCAGTACTTC.

This clonotype was observed a handful of times. The rearrangement uses TRBV9 and TRBJ2-5; 14 nucleotides match TRBD2. The length of the CDR3 is 16 residues. Germline assignment: CDR1 SGDLS and CDR2 YYNGEE. Trimming took 4 bases from V and 5 from J; bases not matched to a gene: 7. The CDR3 DNA reads TGTGCCAGCAGCCCAGGGACTAGCGGGGGCTATGAGACCCAGTACTTC. Translated, it gives CASSPGTSGGYETQYF. The full variable domain, completed using reference TRBV9 and TRBJ2-5, is DSGVTQTPKHLITATGQRVTLRCSPRSGDLSVYWYQQSLDQGLQFLIQYYNGEERAKGNILERFSAQQFPDLHSELNLSSLELGDSALYFCASSPGTSGGYETQYFGPGTRLLVL.

This clonotype has at least ten counts. This sequence joins TRBV9 and TRBJ2-7; D call uncertain. CDR3 length: 14 residues. V gave up 0 bases and J gave up 2 bases, with 9 bases separating them. Germline V gives CDR1 SGDLS, CDR2 YYNGEE. In DNA form, the CDR3 reads TGTGCCAGCAGCGTAGAAGTTCAACCCTACGAGCAGTACTTC. Amino acids: CASSVEVQPYEQYF.

The chain is built from TRBV6-5 and TRBJ1-1; D not resolved. The germline V gene has CDR1 MNHEY and CDR2 SVGAGI. This CDR3 region has 13 residues. Trimming removed 6 bases from V and 1 base from J, with 9 bases in between. The CDR3 nucleotides are TGTGCCAGCAGACCGACCGCGAACACTGAAGCTTTCTTT. It translates to CASRPTANTEAFF.

The CDR3 DNA is TGTGCCAGTAGGAGACGGGACAGGGGTGTCGTCTACTCTGGAAACACCATATATTTT. Residues: CASRRRDRGVVYSGNTIYF. The V gene is TRBV19, the J gene TRBJ1-3, with TRBD1 matching 10 bases. In germline, CDR1 is LNHDA, CDR2 SQIVND (reference sequence). The V and J ends lost 6 bases and 0 bases, in that order; junction bases with no gene match: 14. The CDR3 is 19 residues long.

This clonotype has a count of ten or more. The rearrangement joins TRBV4-3 to TRBJ2-7, with D unclear. Per germline, CDR1 LGHNA and CDR2 YSLEER. Trimming took off 0 bases at V and 1 base at J, with 10 bases between the two ends. The CDR3 consists of 15 residues. The CDR3 is CASSQEAGGSYEQYF. The DNA of the CDR3 is TGCGCCAGCAGCCAAGAAGCTGGCGGTTCCTACGAGCAGTACTTC.

Turning to this clonotype: One base away lies a much larger clone, so this may be a sequencing read error. V usage is TRBV5-1 and J usage is TRBJ1-2, with 7 bases matching TRBD1. J gave up 7 bases and V 4 bases, and 7 bases lay outside the gene matches. The CDR3 covers 13 residues. Germline CDR1 reads SGHRS; CDR2 reads YFSETQ. The CDR3 nucleotides are TGCGCCAGCAGCGTGACAGGGTATCGTGGCTACACCTTC. Protein product: CASSVTGYRGYTF.

In its sample, this clonotype was seen many times. The DNA of the CDR3 is TGTGCCAGCAGCCAAAGGCTAGGGAACACTGAAGCTTTCTTT. This sequence encodes CASSQRLGNTEAFF. V is TRBV7-9 and J is TRBJ1-1, with D hard to call. CDR3 length equals 14 residues. Trimming removed 5 bases at V and 1 base at J, with 11 bases between. Looked up from germline, CDR1 is SEHNR and CDR2 is FQNEAQ (reference sequence).

This clonotype was seen ten or more times. The V gene is TRBV7-9, the J gene TRBJ1-3; TRBD1 agrees at 7 bases. CDR1 SEHNR and CDR2 FQNEAQ come from the germline V gene (reference sequence). The CDR3 length is 16 residues. The V and J ends lost 1 base and 0 bases, in that order; junction bases with no gene match: 3. The DNA for the CDR3 is TGTGCCAGCAGCTTAGACAGGGGCTTCTCTGGAAACACCATATATTTT. Translation gives CASSLDRGFSGNTIYF.